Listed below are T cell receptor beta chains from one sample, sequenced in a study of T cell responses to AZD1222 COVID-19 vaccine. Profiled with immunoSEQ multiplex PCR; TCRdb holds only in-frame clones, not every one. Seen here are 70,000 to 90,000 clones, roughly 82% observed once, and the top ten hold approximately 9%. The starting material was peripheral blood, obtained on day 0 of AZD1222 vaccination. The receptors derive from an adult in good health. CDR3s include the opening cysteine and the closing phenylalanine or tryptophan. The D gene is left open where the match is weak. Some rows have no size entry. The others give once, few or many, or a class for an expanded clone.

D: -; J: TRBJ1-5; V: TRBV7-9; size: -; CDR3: CASSLHQGMESNQPQHF; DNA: TGTGCCAGCAGCTTACACCAGGGGATGGAAAGCAATCAGCCCCAGCATTTT
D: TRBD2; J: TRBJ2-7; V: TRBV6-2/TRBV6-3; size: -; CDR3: CASSYPGGGSSYEQYF; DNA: TGTGCCAGCAGTTACCCGGGGGGAGGGAGCTCCTACGAGCAGTACTTC
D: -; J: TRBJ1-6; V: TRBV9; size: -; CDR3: CASSVGDLGSYNSPLHF; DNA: TGTGCCAGCAGCGTAGGGGACTTAGGCTCCTATAATTCACCCCTCCACTTT
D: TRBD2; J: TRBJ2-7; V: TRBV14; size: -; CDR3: CASSLLTERLAVEQYF; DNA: TGTGCCAGCAGCCTCCTAACGGAACGACTAGCAGTCGAGCAGTACTTC
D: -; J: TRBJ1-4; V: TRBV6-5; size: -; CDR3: CASREGANEKLFF; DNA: TGTGCCAGCAGGGAGGGGGCTAATGAAAAACTGTTTTTT
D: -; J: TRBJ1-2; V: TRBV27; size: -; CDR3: CASSETGSAGYTF; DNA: TGTGCCAGCAGCGAGACCGGCTCGGCTGGCTACACCTTC
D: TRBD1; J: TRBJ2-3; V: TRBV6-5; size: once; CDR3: CASSYGTGAPDTQYF; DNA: TGTGCCAGCAGTTACGGGACAGGGGCCCCAGATACGCAGTATTTT
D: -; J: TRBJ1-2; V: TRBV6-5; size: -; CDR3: CASSWTENYGYTF; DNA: TGTGCCAGCAGTTGGACAGAGAACTATGGCTACACCTTC
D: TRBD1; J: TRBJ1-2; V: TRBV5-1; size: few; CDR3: CASSLTGTVNYGYTF; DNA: TGCGCCAGCAGCTTGACCGGGACAGTTAACTATGGCTACACCTTC
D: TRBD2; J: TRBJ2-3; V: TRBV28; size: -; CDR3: CASSLGGGLGDTQYF; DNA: TGTGCCAGCAGTTTAGGGGGGGGATTGGGAGATACGCAGTATTTT
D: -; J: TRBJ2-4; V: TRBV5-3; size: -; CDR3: CARSKGYIAKNIQYF; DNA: TGTGCCAGAAGCAAAGGGTATATAGCCAAAAACATTCAGTACTTC
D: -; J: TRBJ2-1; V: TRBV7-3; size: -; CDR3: CASSLIGGTYNEQFF; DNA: TGTGCCAGCAGCTTAATTGGTGGGACCTACAATGAGCAGTTCTTC
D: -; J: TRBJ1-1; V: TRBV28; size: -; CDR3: CASRRTGSLAFF; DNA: TGTGCCAGCAGACGAACAGGGTCCCTAGCTTTCTTT
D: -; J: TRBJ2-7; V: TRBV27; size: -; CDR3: CASSRSNREQYF; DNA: TGTGCCAGCAGTCGCTCAAATAGGGAGCAGTACTTC
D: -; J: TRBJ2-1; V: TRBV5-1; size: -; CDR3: CASSLDSRYNEQFF; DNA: TGCGCCAGCAGCTTGGACAGCCGCTACAATGAGCAGTTCTTC
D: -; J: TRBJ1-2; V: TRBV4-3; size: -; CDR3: CASSSPQVYGYTF; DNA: TGCGCCAGCAGCTCTCCACAGGTCTATGGCTACACCTTC
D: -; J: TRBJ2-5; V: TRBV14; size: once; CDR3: CASSQEATIGTQYF; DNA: TGTGCCAGCAGCCAAGAGGCGACCATTGGGACCCAGTACTTC
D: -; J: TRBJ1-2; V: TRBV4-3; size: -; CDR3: CASSQDWKGSGYGYTF; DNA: TGCGCCAGCAGCCAAGATTGGAAGGGGAGCGGCTATGGCTACACCTTC
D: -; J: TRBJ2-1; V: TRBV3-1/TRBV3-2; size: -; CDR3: CASSPQGGIYNEQFF; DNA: TGTGCCAGCAGCCCACAGGGAGGGATTTACAATGAGCAGTTCTTC
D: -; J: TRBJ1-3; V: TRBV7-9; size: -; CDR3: CASSPTEGGNTIYF; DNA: TGTGCCAGCAGCCCCACGGAAGGGGGAAACACCATATATTTT
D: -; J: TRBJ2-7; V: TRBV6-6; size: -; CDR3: CASRFGLGAYEQYF; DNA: TGTGCCAGCAGGTTTGGCCTCGGGGCGTACGAGCAGTACTTC
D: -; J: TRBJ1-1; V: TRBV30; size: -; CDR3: CAWSVLGTEAFF; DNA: TGTGCCTGGAGTGTACTCGGGACTGAAGCTTTCTTT
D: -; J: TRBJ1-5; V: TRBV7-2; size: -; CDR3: CASSLTGGAQPQHF; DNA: TGTGCCAGCAGCTTAACTGGGGGGGCCCAACCCCAGCATTTT
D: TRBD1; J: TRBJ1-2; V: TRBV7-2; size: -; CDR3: CASSLVAGQAHYGYTF; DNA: TGTGCCAGCAGCTTAGTAGCGGGACAGGCGCACTATGGCTACACCTTC
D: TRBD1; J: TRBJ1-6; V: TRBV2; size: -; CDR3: CARQVTGAIGYGSPLHF; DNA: TGTGCCAGGCAGGTGACAGGGGCAATTGGTTACGGTTCACCCCTCCACTTT
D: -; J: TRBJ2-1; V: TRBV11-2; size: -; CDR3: CASSQTGVHNEQFF; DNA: TGTGCCAGCTCCCAAACGGGAGTTCACAATGAGCAGTTCTTC
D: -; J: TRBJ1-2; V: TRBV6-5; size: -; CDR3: CASSSQFQLNGYTF; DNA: TGTGCCAGCAGTTCTCAGTTTCAGTTGAATGGCTACACCTTC
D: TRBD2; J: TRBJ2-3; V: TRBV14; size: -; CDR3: CASSQVASGGANTQYF; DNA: TGTGCCAGCAGCCAAGTAGCTAGCGGGGGCGCCAATACGCAGTATTTT
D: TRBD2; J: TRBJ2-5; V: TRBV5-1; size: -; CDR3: CASSLGLAIETQYF; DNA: TGCGCCAGCAGCTTGGGACTAGCGATAGAGACCCAGTACTTC
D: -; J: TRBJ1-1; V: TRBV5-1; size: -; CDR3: CASSLGAPLNTEAFF; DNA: TGCGCCAGCAGCTTAGGCGCACCTCTTAACACTGAAGCTTTCTTT
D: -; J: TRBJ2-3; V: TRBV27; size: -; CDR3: CASLSSGGPTDTQYF; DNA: TGTGCCAGCCTCTCTTCGGGTGGGCCAACAGATACGCAGTATTTT
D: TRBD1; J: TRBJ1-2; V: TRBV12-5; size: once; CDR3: CASGFTGGAGWGYTF; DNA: TGTGCTAGTGGTTTTACAGGGGGCGCTGGGTGGGGCTACACCTTC